This T cell receptor (beta chain) was recovered during a study of beta chain features in type 1 diabetes. Across the whole study: Healthy donors and patients showed comparable age, gender and cell yields. Notes on the study in general: Moderate yet significant TCRB CDR3 shortening was seen in Type 1 diabetes patients in all four CD4+ subsets.

Isolated RNA was reverse transcribed in full, so expressed TCRB transcripts were sequenced. The protocol was immunoSEQ multiplex PCR, while the TCRdb copy is restricted to in-frame clones and leaves out a portion. The sample consists of 200,000 to 300,000 clones, 20% of them appearing once. Comment on this clone: Its antigen is not known. The same CDR3 can be traced to other DNA sequences in this sample.

Germline CDR1 and CDR2: SGHTA and FQGNSA. The length of the CDR3 is 15 residues. V shed 5 bases and J 0 bases; nucleotides not matched to a gene: 7. The TCR originated in a woman between 40 and 50 years old with type 1 diabetes. V is TRBV7-2 and J is TRBJ2-7; 7 positions agree with TRBD1. The sample consisted of naive CD4+ T cells from blood. The CDR3 is CASSLDRQSSYEQYF. CDR3 DNA: TGTGCCAGCAGCCTGGACAGGCAGAGCTCCTACGAGCAGTACTTC.